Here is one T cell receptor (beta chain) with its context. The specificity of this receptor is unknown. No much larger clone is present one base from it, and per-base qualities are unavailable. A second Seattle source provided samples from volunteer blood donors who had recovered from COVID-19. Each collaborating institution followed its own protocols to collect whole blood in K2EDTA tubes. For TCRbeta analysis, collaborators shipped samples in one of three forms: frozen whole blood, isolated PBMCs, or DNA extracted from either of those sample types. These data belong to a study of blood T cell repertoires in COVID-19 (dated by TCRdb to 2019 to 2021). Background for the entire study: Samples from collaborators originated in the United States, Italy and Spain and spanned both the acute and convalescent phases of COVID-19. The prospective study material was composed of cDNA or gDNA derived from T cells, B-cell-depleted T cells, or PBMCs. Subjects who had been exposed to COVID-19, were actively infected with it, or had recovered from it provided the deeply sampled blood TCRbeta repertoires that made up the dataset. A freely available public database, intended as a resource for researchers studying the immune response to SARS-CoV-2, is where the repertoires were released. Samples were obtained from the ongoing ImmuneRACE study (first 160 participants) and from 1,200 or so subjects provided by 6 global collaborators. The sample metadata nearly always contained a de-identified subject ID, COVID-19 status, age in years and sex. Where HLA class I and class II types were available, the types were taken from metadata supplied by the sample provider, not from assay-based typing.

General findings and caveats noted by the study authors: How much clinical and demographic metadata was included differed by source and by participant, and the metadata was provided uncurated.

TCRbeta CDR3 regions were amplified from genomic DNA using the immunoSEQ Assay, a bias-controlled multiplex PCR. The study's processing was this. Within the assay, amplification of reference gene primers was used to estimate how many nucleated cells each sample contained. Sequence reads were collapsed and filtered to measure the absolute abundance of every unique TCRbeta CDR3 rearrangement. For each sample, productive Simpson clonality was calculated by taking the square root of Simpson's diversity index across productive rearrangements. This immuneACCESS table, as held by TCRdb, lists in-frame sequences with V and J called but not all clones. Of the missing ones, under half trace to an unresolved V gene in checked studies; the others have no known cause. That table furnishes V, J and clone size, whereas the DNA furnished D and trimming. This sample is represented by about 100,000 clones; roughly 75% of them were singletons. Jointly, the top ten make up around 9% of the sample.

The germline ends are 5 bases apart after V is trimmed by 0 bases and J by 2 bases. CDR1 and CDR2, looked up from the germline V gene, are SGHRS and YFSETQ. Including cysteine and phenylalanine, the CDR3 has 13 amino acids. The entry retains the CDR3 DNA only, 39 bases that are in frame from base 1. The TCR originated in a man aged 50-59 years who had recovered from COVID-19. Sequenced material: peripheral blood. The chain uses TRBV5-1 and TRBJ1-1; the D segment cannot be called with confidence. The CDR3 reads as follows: CASSLAVNTEAFF. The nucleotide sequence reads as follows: TGCGCCAGCAGCTTGGCAGTTAACACTGAAGCTTTCTTT.